Each of the 22 T cell receptor beta chains below was sequenced from the same sample in a study of blood T cell repertoires in COVID-19. Assay used: immunoSEQ multiplex PCR; TCRdb lists only in-frame clones, some missing. The top ten clones hold roughly 6.4% of a sample with 150,000 or so clones, 70% to 85% of them seen once. The source material was peripheral blood. The receptors originated from a woman aged 40 to 50 with COVID-19, enrolled during active disease.

J is TRBJ1-2 and V is TRBV28; D is undetermined. This CDR3 is 12 amino acids long. Germline V lookup: CDR1 MDHEN, CDR2 SYDVKM. V was trimmed by 3 bases and J by 4 bases, leaving 6 bases between them. In DNA, the CDR3 is TGTGCCAGCAGTTTCCGAGGCTATGGCTACACCTTC. Residues: CASSFRGYGYTF.

Notes on this clone: The junction differs from germline at one of its ends, possibly a read error. The gene calls are TRBV12-3 or TRBV12-4 and TRBJ2-6, with 12 bases aligning to TRBD2. This CDR3 spans 12 amino acids. CDR3 region: CASSVGLAGPFF. Here the CDR3 DNA reads TGTGCCAGCAGTGTGGGACTAGCGGGCCCCTTTTTC.

This clone showed up just a few times. The V and J genes are TRBV4-1 and TRBJ1-6; unclear D gene. CDR1 is MGHRA and CDR2 is YSYEKL in the germline V gene. This CDR3 comprises 16 residues. Deletions cut 3 bases from V and 10 bases from J, with 19 bases between. The DNA for the CDR3 is TGCGCCAGCAGCCATACTTTGACCCCGCGGGGATCACCCCTCCACTTT. This encodes CASSHTLTPRGSPLHF.

This clone was seen a handful of times. The chain links TRBV2 to TRBJ1-5, with D possibly TRBD1 on 6 matching bases. The length of the CDR3 is 13 residues. Germline V gene sequence: CDR1 SNHLY, CDR2 FYNNEI. Trimming removed 6 bases at V and 9 bases at J, with 15 bases between. The CDR3: CASRQGEKRPQHF. DNA of the CDR3: TGTGCCAGCAGACAGGGTGAAAAACGGCCCCAGCATTTT.

The chain combines TRBV7-9 with TRBJ2-3; possibly TRBD2 for D (6 bases). Germline V CDR1 and CDR2: SEHNR, FQNEAQ (reference sequence). There are 15 residues in the CDR3. The V gene lost 2 bases and the J gene lost 7 bases, with 16 bases spanning the gap. The CDR3: CASSLLATYWNTQYF. DNA of the CDR3: TGTGCCAGCAGCTTACTAGCGACCTATTGGAATACGCAGTATTTT.

The rearrangement joins TRBV29-1 to TRBJ2-3; tentatively, D is TRBD1 (5 bases). The V gene lost 4 bases and the J gene lost 2 bases, with 13 bases spanning the gap. This CDR3 has 14 amino acids. CDR1 and CDR2 (germline): SQVTM, ANQGSEA. The CDR3: CSVVSDITTDTQYF. The CDR3 DNA is TGCAGCGTTGTATCGGACATAACCACAGATACGCAGTATTTT.

In this sample, this clone turned up a few times. The gene calls are TRBV28 and TRBJ2-7, with TRBD2 matching 11 bases. Trimming at V came to 5 bases and at J to 4 bases, leaving 7 bases not matched to a gene. CDR3 length: 15 residues. Germline assignment: CDR1 MDHEN and CDR2 SYDVKM. The CDR3 sequence: CASSRTSGRIYEQYF. The CDR3 DNA is TGTGCCAGCAGTCGTACTAGCGGGAGAATTTACGAGCAGTACTTC.

The chain employs TRBV3-1 (or the pseudogene TRBV3-2) and TRBJ2-5; 7 bases match TRBD1. V was pared by 0 bases and J by 1 base, with 5 bases of the junction left unmatched. Germline lookup yields CDR1 LGHDT and CDR2 YNNKEL (reference sequence). The CDR3 is 16 amino acids. CDR3 nucleotides: TGTGCCAGCAGCCAAGATCTGACAGGGACCCAAGAGACCCAGTACTTC. It yields the protein CASSQDLTGTQETQYF.

This chain joins TRBV10-1 and TRBJ1-4, with D hard to call. Trimming took 6 bases from V and 7 from J, leaving 12 bases between them. CDR1 and CDR2 from the germline V gene are WNHNN and SYGVQD (reference sequence). The CDR3 is 13 residues long. CDR3 nucleotides: TGCGCCAGCAGCCATGGTCCAGGTGAAAAACTGTTTTTT. As protein: CASSHGPGEKLFF.

V gene TRBV5-1 combines with J gene TRBJ2-7; TRBD2 aligns across 10 bases. The V segment lost 2 bases and the J segment 5 bases; nucleotides outside the gene matches: 7. This CDR3 is 15 amino acids long. CDR1 and CDR2 (germline): SGHRS, YFSETQ. The CDR3 DNA reads TGCGCCAGCAGCTTACCAACTGGGACTAGCGACGAGCAGTACTTC. Protein: CASSLPTGTSDEQYF.

V usage is TRBV7-9 and J usage is TRBJ1-3; maybe TRBD1 (5 bases). CDR3 length: 15 amino acids. V dropped 6 bases and J dropped 0 bases, with 12 bases sitting between them. Germline CDR1 SEHNR, CDR2 FQNEAQ (reference sequence). This chain's CDR3 is CASSPKDTSGNTIYF. For the CDR3, the DNA is TGTGCCAGCAGTCCAAAGGACACCTCTGGAAACACCATATATTTT. The full variable domain, its missing parts supplied by reference TRBV7-9 and TRBJ1-3, is DTGVSQNPRHKITKRGQNVTFRCDPISEHNRLYWYRQTLGQGPEFLTYFQNEAQLEKSRLLSDRFSAERPKGSFSTLEIQRTEQGDSAMYLCASSPKDTSGNTIYFGEGSWLTVV.

As DNA, the CDR3 is TGCGCCAGCAGTGCAAACACTGAAGCTTTCTTT. It codes for CASSANTEAFF. This sequence joins TRBV10-2 and TRBJ1-1; D gene uncertain. The CDR3 is made up of 11 amino acids. V gave up 4 bases and J gave up 2 bases, with 2 bases separating them. The germline V gene has CDR1 WSHSY and CDR2 SAAADI.

This clone has a handful of counts. The V gene is TRBV10-1, the J gene TRBJ1-1; D is ambiguous. The CDR3 sequence is 13 residues long. V was trimmed by 5 bases and J by 5 bases, leaving 12 bases between them. Germline V gene lookup returns CDR1 WNHNN and CDR2 SYGVQD (reference sequence). The CDR3 region has the DNA TGCGCCAGCAGTCCCGCGGGGTTAACTGAAGCTTTCTTT. Residues: CASSPAGLTEAFF.

This clone has a handful of counts. The chain combines TRBV15 with TRBJ1-1; D is ambiguous. V was pared by 0 bases and J by 0 bases, with 5 bases between. The CDR3 sequence is 14 residues long. CDR1 is LNHNV and CDR2 is YYDKDF in the germline V gene (reference sequence). The CDR3: CATSRDGLNTEAFF. The CDR3 DNA reads TGTGCCACCAGCAGAGATGGGCTGAACACTGAAGCTTTCTTT.

The CDR3 here is CASSLGTSYNEQFF. CDR3 bases: TGTGCCAGCAGCTTAGGGACTAGCTACAATGAGCAGTTCTTC. This chain uses TRBV6-5 with TRBJ2-1, with 8 bases fitting TRBD2. The V gene end was trimmed by 6 bases and the J gene end by 3 bases; junction bases not matched to a gene: 4. The length of the CDR3 is 14 residues. Germline CDR1 is MNHEY and CDR2 is SVGAGI.

A few counts support this clone. CDR3 loop: CASSKARRNTEAFF. The CDR3 nucleotides read TGTGCCAGCAGCAAAGCTCGGAGGAACACTGAAGCTTTCTTT. This chain joins TRBV21-1 and TRBJ1-1. TRBV21-1 represents a pseudogene. The CDR3 has 14 residues.

The genes are TRBV5-8 and TRBJ2-1; D perhaps matches TRBD1 (5 bases). The CDR3 totals 16 residues. Germline-derived CDR1 and CDR2 are SGHTS and YDEGEE. With 4 bases removed from V and 7 bases from J, the gap between germline ends came to 21 bases. The CDR3 bases are TGTGCCAGCAGCAGTCTCTGGGCGACAGCCCTTAATGAGCAGTTCTTC. Translated: CASSSLWATALNEQFF.

This chain connects TRBV5-6 to TRBJ2-3; 16 nucleotides agree with TRBD2. This CDR3 is built from 18 residues. Germline V gives CDR1 SGHDT, CDR2 YYEEEE. V shed 4 bases and J 5 bases; nucleotides not matched to a gene: 10. CDR3 DNA sequence: TGTGCCAGCAGCGTGGGACTAGCGGGGGGGCCCTTCGGAGATACGCAGTATTTT. Protein sequence: CASSVGLAGGPFGDTQYF.

V gene TRBV15 combines with J gene TRBJ2-4; D remains unclear. This CDR3 has 14 amino acids. Germline V gives CDR1 LNHNV, CDR2 YYDKDF (reference sequence). V shed 8 bases and J shed 0 bases, with 11 bases lying between them. DNA for the CDR3: TGTGCCACCTTAGCTGAGCCAGCCAAAAACATTCAGTACTTC. Amino acid sequence: CATLAEPAKNIQYF.

V is TRBV25-1 and J is TRBJ1-1; 7 bases agree with TRBD1. V lost 1 base and J lost 8; bases outside the gene matches: 7. Germline CDR1 MGHDK, CDR2 SYGVNS. The CDR3 totals 14 residues. The CDR3 reads CASSELGQRTEAFF. In nucleotides, the CDR3 is TGTGCCAGCAGTGAATTGGGACAGAGGACCGAAGCTTTCTTT.

The chain is built from TRBV5-4 and TRBJ1-1, with 8 nucleotides matching TRBD1. V was clipped by 4 bases and J by 1 base; unmatched bases: 6. CDR1 is SGHNT and CDR2 is YYREEE in the germline V gene (reference sequence). CDR3 length: 15 amino acids. The DNA for the CDR3 is TGTGCCAGCAGCCCAGGGGGCGCGAGGAACACTGAAGCTTTCTTT. Translating gives CASSPGGARNTEAFF.

This chain uses TRBV9 with TRBJ1-1, with D possibly matching TRBD1 (5 bases). V lost 3 bases, J lost 1 base, and 10 bases lay in between. Per germline, CDR1 SGDLS and CDR2 YYNGEE. CDR3 size: 14 residues. The CDR3 coding sequence is TGTGCCAGCAGCGGTCGGGGGGAGAACACTGAAGCTTTCTTT. Its translation: CASSGRGENTEAFF. Using reference TRBV9 and TRBJ1-1 for the parts outside the CDR3, the full variable domain is DSGVTQTPKHLITATGQRVTLRCSPRSGDLSVYWYQQSLDQGLQFLIQYYNGEERAKGNILERFSAQQFPDLHSELNLSSLELGDSALYFCASSGRGENTEAFFGQGTRLTVV.